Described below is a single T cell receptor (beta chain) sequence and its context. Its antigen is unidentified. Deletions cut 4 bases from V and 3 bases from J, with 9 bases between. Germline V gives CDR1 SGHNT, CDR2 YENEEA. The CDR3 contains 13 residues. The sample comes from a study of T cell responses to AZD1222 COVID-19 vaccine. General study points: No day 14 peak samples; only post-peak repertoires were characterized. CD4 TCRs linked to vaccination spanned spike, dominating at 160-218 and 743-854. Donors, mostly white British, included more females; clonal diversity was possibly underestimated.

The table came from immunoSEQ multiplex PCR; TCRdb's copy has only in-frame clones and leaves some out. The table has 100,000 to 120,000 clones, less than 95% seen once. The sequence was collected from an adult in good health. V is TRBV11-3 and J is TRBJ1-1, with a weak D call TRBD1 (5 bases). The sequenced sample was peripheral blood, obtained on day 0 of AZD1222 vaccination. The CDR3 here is CASSWTSYTEAFF. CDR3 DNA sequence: TGTGCCAGCAGCTGGACATCCTACACTGAAGCTTTCTTT.